This T cell receptor (beta chain) is drawn from a study of T cell responses to AZD1222 COVID-19 vaccine. Study outcomes and limitations: Spike-specific TCRs gained breadth and depth after people received two AZD1222 doses.

CDR1 is LNHDA, CDR2 SQIVND, per germline (reference sequence). CDR3 size: 11 residues. Deletions cut 5 bases from V and 11 bases from J, with 10 bases between. Concerning this clone itself: Its antigen is still unknown.

Repertoires were generated with immunoSEQ multiplex PCR, while TCRdb's copy carries only in-frame clones and drops some. This repertoire shows about 64,000 clones, approximately 90% found once; its top ten account for roughly 6.3%. The sequence was obtained from an adult who received the MenACWY meningococcal vaccine as a control. The material was peripheral blood, obtained 28 days after the second dose of the MenACWY control vaccine. The chain joins TRBV19 to TRBJ1-5; D is uncertain. For the CDR3, the DNA is TGTGCCAGTAGTCCCGGATTCTCCCAGCATTTT. Its protein product is CASSPGFSQHF.